Below are 19 T cell receptor beta chains sequenced from a single sample in a study of control samples from healthy donors and cancer patients. TCRdb's copy holds only in-frame clones and misses some; the assay was immunoSEQ multiplex PCR. Found here are more than 150,000 clones, 80% to 95% of them singletons; the top ten hold 0.68%. Sequencing was performed on blood. These receptor sequences come from a woman in her twenties or thirties in good health.

This clone was counted between two and nine times. The chain has TRBV30 and TRBJ1-6; 7 bases line up with TRBD1. With V trimmed by 2 bases and J by 8 bases, 6 bases remained unmatched. This CDR3 has 14 residues. Germline CDR1 and CDR2: GTSNPN and SVGIG (reference sequence). This CDR3 is CAWSKGTAHSPLHF. The CDR3 DNA sequence: TGTGCCTGGAGTAAAGGGACAGCCCATTCACCCCTCCACTTT.

The genes are TRBV15 and TRBJ1-4, with no clear D. Trimming cost V 4 bases and J 0 bases, with 9 bases left between them. The length of the CDR3 is 15 residues. Germline CDR1 is LNHNV and CDR2 is YYDKDF (reference sequence). CDR3 nucleotide sequence: TGTGCCACCAGCATTTTCGTTGCAACTAATGAAAAACTGTTTTTT. Translation gives CATSIFVATNEKLFF.

The V and J genes are TRBV28 and TRBJ1-5, with unresolved D. CDR1 and CDR2 (germline): MDHEN, SYDVKM. V lost 3 bases and J lost 1, with 13 bases in between. The CDR3 is made up of 16 amino acids. The CDR3, as DNA: TGTGCCAGCAGTTTTGGGTTCGGGTCGAGCAATCAGCCCCAGCATTTT. Translation: CASSFGFGSSNQPQHF.

The CDR3 nucleotides read TGCGCCAGCAGCCCCGGGCTTCGGGGGCCGGCAGGAACTGAAGCTTTCTTT. It specifies CASSPGLRGPAGTEAFF. The gene calls are TRBV4-1 and TRBJ1-1; a weak D match, TRBD1 (6 bases). The V gene lost 4 bases and the J gene lost 5 bases, with 23 bases spanning the gap. The CDR3 covers 17 residues. Germline V gene data show CDR1 as MGHRA and CDR2 as YSYEKL.

This sequence joins TRBV10-3 and TRBJ1-2; 12 bases fit TRBD1. The CDR3 length is 17 residues. Trimming at V came to 5 bases and at J to 3 bases, leaving 10 bases not matched to a gene. In germline, CDR1 is ENHRY, CDR2 SYGVKD. The CDR3 here is CAISSQPGQGAHYGYTF. In nucleotides, the CDR3 is TGTGCCATCAGTAGCCAACCGGGACAGGGGGCACACTATGGCTACACCTTC.

The CDR3 is CAWNRAGTYEQYF. CDR3 in DNA: TGTGCCTGGAACCGCGCGGGGACCTACGAGCAGTACTTC. This chain uses TRBV30 with TRBJ2-7; tentatively, D is TRBD2 (6 bases). The CDR3 consists of 13 residues. Germline V gives CDR1 GTSNPN, CDR2 SVGIG (reference sequence). V was clipped by 4 bases and J by 2 bases, with 12 bases between them.

The CDR3 DNA is TGTGCCAGCAGAACGCGGGGGGCGGGGCACCAAGAGACCCAGTACTTC. Translation: CASRTRGAGHQETQYF. J is TRBJ2-5 and V is TRBV28; 8 nucleotides match TRBD2. Germline V gives CDR1 MDHEN, CDR2 SYDVKM. The CDR3 contains 16 residues. V lost 6 bases and J lost 0; bases outside the gene matches: 9.

The chain combines TRBV28 with TRBJ1-2; TRBD1 matches 7 bases. Germline CDR1 and CDR2: MDHEN and SYDVKM. This CDR3 has 13 amino acids. Unmatched junction bases numbered 5, after V lost 6 bases and J lost 4 bases. DNA of the CDR3: TGTGCCAGCAGCGCGGACAGGTTCTATGGCTACACCTTC. Its translation: CASSADRFYGYTF.

In regard to this clone: Sequence at one end of the junction differs from germline and may be a read error. The CDR3 sequence: CASKGGGHVQEAQYF. CDR3 nucleotide sequence: TGTGCCAGCAAGGGGGGGGGTCACGTCCAAGAGGCCCAGTACTTC. The J gene is TRBJ2-5, the V gene TRBV27, with D possibly matching TRBD2 (7 bases). The length of the CDR3 is 15 residues. CDR1 and CDR2 (germline): MNHEY, SMNVEV (reference sequence).

V gene TRBV2 combines with J gene TRBJ2-3; 7 bases are a match to TRBD2. CDR3 length equals 14 residues. Unmatched junction bases numbered 11, after V lost 11 bases and J lost 3 bases. The germline V gene encodes CDR1 SNHLY and CDR2 FYNNEI. The CDR3 here is CAGNGDYGTDTQYF. The CDR3 nucleotides read TGTGCCGGCAATGGGGACTACGGTACAGATACGCAGTATTTT.

The chain has TRBV2 and TRBJ1-4; D may be TRBD1 (5 bases). The germline V and J ends were trimmed by 4 bases and 4 bases, with 13 bases remaining between them. Germline CDR1 SNHLY, CDR2 FYNNEI. This CDR3 contains 15 residues. The DNA of the CDR3 is TGTGCCAGCAGTGCCCCCGGGACGGATAATGAAAAACTGTTTTTT. Amino acid sequence: CASSAPGTDNEKLFF.

The rearrangement links TRBV29-1 to TRBJ2-3, with TRBD2 matching 12 bases. Losses at the gene ends were 6 bases for V and 6 bases for J; bases not matched to a gene: 19. Germline CDR1 and CDR2: SQVTM and ANQGSEA. The CDR3 loop spans 18 amino acids. Here the CDR3 DNA reads TGCAGCGTCCGACGGGACAGGGCCTGGACTAGCGGGGTGGATACGCAGTATTTT. The encoded protein is CSVRRDRAWTSGVDTQYF.

This sequence joins TRBV7-8 and TRBJ1-4; D gene uncertain. Trimming took off 5 bases at V and 3 bases at J, with 19 bases between the two ends. Germline V gene sequence: CDR1 SGHVS, CDR2 FQNEAQ. CDR3 length: 17 amino acids. CDR3 sequence: CASSPSRRVGSNEKLFF. The CDR3 DNA reads TGTGCCAGCAGCCCTAGTAGGCGGGTGGGTTCTAATGAAAAACTGTTTTTT.

The chain carries TRBV18 and TRBJ2-7, with unresolved D. The CDR3 has 15 amino acids. Germline V gene lookup returns CDR1 KGHSH and CDR2 LQKENI. V was shortened by 5 bases and J by 2 bases, with 16 bases between the two germline ends. CDR3 nucleotides: TGTGCCAGCTCATCATTTTGGACCACTACCTACGAGCAGTACTTC. Translation: CASSSFWTTTYEQYF.

The CDR3 nucleotides are TGTGCCAGCAGCCCCACGGCAGGGGTTGACATGAACACTGAAGCTTTCTTT. Residues: CASSPTAGVDMNTEAFF. The J gene is TRBJ1-1, the V gene TRBV7-9, with D possibly TRBD1 on 6 matching bases. Germline V gene data show CDR1 as SEHNR and CDR2 as FQNEAQ (reference sequence). The CDR3 is 17 residues long. Trimming removed 5 bases at V and 0 bases at J, with 19 bases between.

The chain joins TRBV5-8 to TRBJ1-5; D may be TRBD1 (6 bases). The CDR3 length is 17 residues. Germline V lookup: CDR1 SGHTS, CDR2 YDEGEE. Trimming left V 0 bases short and J 4 bases short, with 17 bases between. CDR3 nucleotide sequence: TGTGCCAGCAGCTTGGAAAGGACAGTGGGGGCTAATCAGCCCCAGCATTTT. Amino acids: CASSLERTVGANQPQHF.

This chain uses TRBV6-5 with TRBJ1-2; 8 nucleotides align to TRBD1. The CDR3 loop spans 15 amino acids. V shed 6 bases and J 8 bases; nucleotides not matched to a gene: 14. The germline V gene encodes CDR1 MNHEY and CDR2 SVGAGI. The CDR3 coding sequence is TGTGCCAGCAGCTCCCCGGACAGGGTGGGAGCGGGCTACACCTTC. Translating gives CASSSPDRVGAGYTF.

This chain links TRBV5-4 with TRBJ1-1, with no clear D. In germline, CDR1 is SGHNT, CDR2 YYREEE (reference sequence). V dropped 2 bases and J dropped 2 bases, with 13 bases sitting between them. This CDR3 comprises 15 residues. DNA for the CDR3: TGTGCCAGCAGCTTACGAGACATTTACAACACTGAAGCTTTCTTT. Its translation: CASSLRDIYNTEAFF. The whole variable domain, remainder taken from reference TRBV5-4 and TRBJ1-1, is ETGVTQSPTHLIKTRGQQVTLRCSSQSGHNTVSWYQQALGQGPQFIFQYYREEENGRGNFPPRFSGLQFPNYSSELNVNALELDDSALYLCASSLRDIYNTEAFFGQGTRLTVV.

V usage is TRBV27 and J usage is TRBJ1-1; 10 nucleotides line up with TRBD1. V dropped 5 bases and J dropped 0; count of bases not matched to a gene: 6. The CDR3 contains 16 residues. In germline, CDR1 is MNHEY, CDR2 SMNVEV (reference sequence). The CDR3 loop reads CASSPGTGVMNTEAFF. DNA of the CDR3: TGTGCCAGCAGTCCCGGGACAGGGGTAATGAACACTGAAGCTTTCTTT.